This entry features one TCR beta chain sequence. CDR1 MNHEY and CDR2 SVGAGI come from the germline V gene. This CDR3 is 15 amino acids long. The data were taken from a study of blood T cells in healthy people across ages. PBMCs were isolated at a quantity of at least 6 million per sample. A sample-barcoded 5' primer and a J-beta primer mix were used in a second PCR of about 7 to 12 cycles. Template switching added a 12-random-nucleotide identifier to every cDNA molecule. Using its own MiXCR run on the 5' RACE reads, TCRdb lists one record per CDR3 protein. The table includes about 670,000 distinct CDR3 sequences, around 43% detected once.

The V and J genes are TRBV6-5 and TRBJ2-4; TRBD2 might be the D (5 bases). The DNA end favors TRBJ2-7, so the J call may be wrong. This sequence originates from a man at least 80 years old in good health. Sequencing used blood. CDR3 sequence (DNA): TGTGCCAGCAGTTACTCGAGGACTCAATCCTACGAGCAGTACTTC. Encoded protein: CASSYSRTQSYEQYF.